Listed below are T cell receptor beta chains from one sample, sequenced in a study of blood T cell repertoires in COVID-19. Assay used: immunoSEQ multiplex PCR; TCRdb lists only in-frame clones, some missing. The table has 290,000 or so clones, over 75% seen once. The sequencing input was peripheral blood. These receptors came from a man in his fifties with active or convalescent COVID-19. The CDR3 runs from the conserved cysteine through the conserved F or W. A D gene is named only where the DNA matches it firmly. Rows give clone size only sometimes, using once, few, many, or a class for an expanded clone.

d_call	clone_size	v_call	j_call	cdr3_aa	cdr3_nt
TRBD1	.	TRBV7-9	TRBJ1-1	CASSLLGDREVAEAFF	TGTGCCAGCAGCTTACTCGGTGACAGGGAGGTCGCTGAAGCTTTCTTT
.	.	TRBV29-1	TRBJ1-2	CSVEWNPGFPLGGYTF	TGCAGCGTTGAATGGAACCCAGGGTTCCCCCTCGGAGGCTACACCTTC
.	once	TRBV4-2	TRBJ2-1	CASSQETWGPYNEQFF	TGTGCCAGCAGCCAAGAAACGTGGGGCCCCTACAATGAGCAGTTCTTC
.	.	TRBV5-4	TRBJ1-6	CASSPTGTYNSPLHF	TGTGCCAGCAGCCCTACAGGAACTTATAATTCACCCCTCCACTTT
TRBD1	once	TRBV15	TRBJ2-7	CATSTPGGASYEQYF	TGTGCCACCAGCACCCCAGGGGGCGCCTCCTACGAGCAGTACTTC
TRBD1	.	TRBV5-1	TRBJ1-1	CASSLEGQGVGTEAFF	TGCGCCAGCAGCTTGGAGGGACAGGGGGTGGGCACTGAAGCTTTCTTT
TRBD1	.	TRBV12-3/TRBV12-4	TRBJ1-2	CASSPDRVSGYTF	TGTGCCAGCAGTCCCGACAGGGTTTCTGGCTACACCTTC
.	.	TRBV10-2	TRBJ2-1	CASSESGGFTYNEQFF	TGCGCCAGCAGTGAGTCTGGCGGGTTTACCTACAATGAGCAGTTCTTC
TRBD1	.	TRBV7-9	TRBJ2-7	CASRYNPGQALYEQYF	TGTGCCAGCAGGTATAACCCGGGACAGGCCCTTTACGAGCAGTACTTC
.	.	TRBV19	TRBJ1-2	CASLGQSEGGYTF	TGTGCCAGTCTAGGACAGTCAGAGGGCGGCTACACCTTC
.	.	TRBV7-2	TRBJ2-1	CASSFAMGGQLSYNEQFF	TGTGCCAGCAGCTTCGCGATGGGAGGACAACTCTCCTACAATGAGCAGTTCTTC
TRBD2	.	TRBV3-1/TRBV3-2	TRBJ2-7	CASTDSGRYEQYF	TGTGCCAGCACCGATAGCGGGAGGTACGAGCAGTACTTC
.	.	TRBV5-4	TRBJ1-3	CASSLGSVSGNTIYF	TGTGCCAGCAGCTTGGGCAGCGTCTCTGGAAACACCATATATTTT
TRBD1	.	TRBV27	TRBJ1-2	CASSSRQGSYYGYTF	TGTGCCAGCAGTTCCCGACAGGGGAGTTACTATGGCTACACCTTC
.	.	TRBV19	TRBJ1-5	CASSIRGGNQPQHF	TGTGCCAGTAGTATAAGGGGTGGCAATCAGCCCCAGCATTTT
TRBD2	.	TRBV4-1	TRBJ2-1	CASSHRRASGYNEQFF	TGCGCCAGCAGCCACCGAAGGGCTAGCGGATACAATGAGCAGTTCTTC
TRBD1	.	TRBV2	TRBJ1-2	CASRETGSGYTF	TGTGCCAGCAGGGAGACAGGGAGTGGCTACACCTTC
TRBD1	.	TRBV28	TRBJ2-1	CASSFRTGYNEQFF	TGTGCCAGCAGTTTCCGGACAGGTTACAATGAGCAGTTCTTC
TRBD1	.	TRBV3-1/TRBV3-2	TRBJ1-4	CASPPYPGGGEKLFF	TGTGCCAGCCCCCCATACCCAGGGGGCGGTGAAAAACTGTTTTTT
.	.	TRBV7-9	TRBJ2-3	CASAPDFPDTQYF	TGTGCCAGCGCTCCCGACTTTCCAGATACGCAGTATTTT
TRBD2	.	TRBV10-3	TRBJ2-7	CAISESLAGQNEQYF	TGTGCCATCAGTGAGTCACTAGCGGGACAGAACGAGCAGTACTTC
.	once	TRBV3-1/TRBV3-2	TRBJ2-7	CASSHLAALLNSYEQYF	TGTGCCAGCAGCCACTTAGCAGCGCTCCTGAACTCCTACGAGCAGTACTTC
.	once	TRBV18	TRBJ1-1	CASSNTGAGNTEAFF	TGTGCCAGCTCAAACACAGGAGCGGGTAACACTGAAGCTTTCTTT
TRBD1	.	TRBV9	TRBJ2-1	CASTVGGQVTNEQFF	TGTGCCAGCACCGTAGGGGGACAGGTCACCAATGAGCAGTTCTTC
TRBD1	many	TRBV30	TRBJ2-1	CAWGEHRGNEQFF	TGTGCCTGGGGAGAGCACAGGGGGAATGAGCAGTTCTTC
.	.	TRBV6-5	TRBJ1-1	CASRRTVMNTEAFF	TGTGCCAGCAGGCGAACTGTTATGAACACTGAAGCTTTCTTT
.	.	TRBV18	TRBJ2-6	CASSPTRQLSPYSGANVLTF	TGTGCCAGCTCACCAACCAGGCAACTCTCTCCCTACTCTGGGGCCAACGTCCTGACTTTC
TRBD2	.	TRBV18	TRBJ2-1	CASSRGRDNEQFF	TGTGCCAGCTCACGCGGGAGAGACAATGAGCAGTTCTTC
TRBD1	.	TRBV2	TRBJ1-3	CASSERGQLGNTIYF	TGTGCCAGCAGTGAAAGGGGACAGCTTGGAAACACCATATATTTT
.	.	TRBV6-5	TRBJ2-3	CASIPRVMPDTQYF	TGTGCCAGCATCCCCAGGGTAATGCCAGATACGCAGTATTTT
TRBD2	once	TRBV11-2	TRBJ2-2	CASSLVREDTGELFF	TGTGCCAGCAGCTTAGTGCGGGAGGACACCGGGGAGCTGTTTTTT
.	.	TRBV5-8	TRBJ1-6	CASSRGLVYNSPLHF	TGTGCCAGCAGCCGTGGACTGGTCTATAATTCACCCCTCCACTTT
TRBD2	.	TRBV7-7	TRBJ2-3	CASSPGTSGSVSTDTQYF	TGTGCCAGCAGCCCCGGGACTAGCGGGAGTGTGAGCACAGATACGCAGTATTTT
.	.	TRBV7-9	TRBJ2-3	CASRATSTSTDTQYF	TGTGCCAGCAGGGCTACTAGTACTAGCACAGATACGCAGTATTTT
.	.	TRBV2	TRBJ2-3	CASRTNTDTQYF	TGTGCCAGCAGGACAAACACAGATACGCAGTATTTT
TRBD2	.	TRBV5-4	TRBJ2-3	CASSFISGTGGTQYF	TGTGCCAGCAGCTTTATCAGCGGGACCGGCGGTACGCAGTATTTT
.	.	TRBV21-1	TRBJ1-1	CASSKVGGLTNTEAFF	TGTGCCAGCAGCAAAGTAGGAGGGCTGACGAACACTGAAGCTTTCTTT
TRBD1	.	TRBV6-7	TRBJ2-5	CASSYPPGQGEREETQYF	TGTGCCAGCAGTTACCCCCCGGGACAGGGTGAGCGGGAAGAGACCCAGTACTTC
.	.	TRBV3-1/TRBV3-2	TRBJ2-5	CASSQAAGPYF	TGTGCCAGCAGCCAAGCGGCAGGGCCGTACTTC
TRBD1	few	TRBV6-6	TRBJ1-3	CASTPDRGHIGNTIYF	TGTGCCAGCACCCCGGACAGGGGGCATATTGGAAACACCATATATTTT
TRBD2	.	TRBV9	TRBJ2-1	CASSVGLAGGPYNEQFF	TGTGCCAGCAGCGTAGGACTAGCGGGAGGTCCGTACAATGAGCAGTTCTTC
.	.	TRBV2	TRBJ2-3	CASSRRARTDTQYF	TGTGCCAGTTCTAGGAGGGCCCGCACAGATACGCAGTATTTT
.	.	TRBV19	TRBJ1-4	CASSTPGKLFF	TGTGCCAGTAGCACCCCCGGAAAACTGTTTTTT
TRBD1	.	TRBV6-1	TRBJ2-7	CASSERQGTAYEQYF	TGTGCCAGCAGTGAAAGACAGGGAACCGCCTACGAGCAGTACTTC
.	.	TRBV5-5	TRBJ2-6	CASSLGGAWANVLTF	TGTGCCAGCAGCTTGGGTGGGGCCTGGGCCAACGTCCTGACTTTC
TRBD2	.	TRBV5-1	TRBJ2-1	CASSADPLAGGRQFF	TGCGCCAGCAGCGCGGACCCTTTAGCGGGAGGTCGGCAGTTCTTC
.	.	TRBV18	TRBJ1-5	CASSRGGLFNQPQHF	TGTGCCAGCTCGCGCGGCGGGCTGTTTAATCAGCCCCAGCATTTT
.	.	TRBV30	TRBJ2-6	CAWTRDGISGANVLTF	TGTGCCTGGACGCGGGACGGAATCTCTGGGGCCAACGTCCTGACTTTC
.	.	TRBV2	TRBJ1-5	CASSGPNQPQHF	TGTGCCAGCAGTGGGCCCAATCAGCCCCAGCATTTT
.	.	TRBV11-2	TRBJ2-3	CASSLGVRHSTDTQYF	TGTGCCAGCAGCTTAGGGGTCAGGCATAGCACAGATACGCAGTATTTT
TRBD2	.	TRBV7-2	TRBJ2-3	CASTLAVSTDTQYF	TGTGCCAGCACACTAGCGGTCAGCACAGATACGCAGTATTTT
.	.	TRBV7-9	TRBJ1-2	CASSPSDLQGMGNYGYTF	TGTGCCAGCAGCCCGTCTGACCTGCAGGGGATGGGAAACTATGGCTACACCTTC
TRBD2	.	TRBV15	TRBJ2-5	CATSSRGEGVWGLETQYF	TGTGCCACCAGCAGTCGAGGGGAGGGAGTATGGGGCCTAGAGACCCAGTACTTC
.	once	TRBV18	TRBJ2-7	CASSPMADSYEQYF	TGTGCCAGCTCACCCATGGCGGACTCCTACGAGCAGTACTTC
TRBD1	.	TRBV28	TRBJ1-1	CASSPIPGTANTEAFF	TGTGCCAGCAGTCCAATCCCCGGGACAGCGAACACTGAAGCTTTCTTT
TRBD1	.	TRBV6-5	TRBJ2-7	CASSYTDRVVHEQYF	TGTGCCAGCAGTTACACGGACAGGGTGGTCCACGAGCAGTACTTC
.	few	TRBV27	TRBJ2-5	CASSLSLTGGGTQYF	TGTGCCAGCAGTTTATCCCTCACAGGGGGGGGGACCCAGTACTTC